The 26 T cell receptor beta chains below all came from one sample that was sequenced in a study of identifying expanded T cells in peripheral blood. TCRdb's copy holds only in-frame clones and misses some; the assay was immunoSEQ multiplex PCR. The sample comprises around 66,000 clones, approximately 89% of which are singletons, and 4.7% rests with the top ten. The sequenced material came from blood. The receptor source for this set is a person aged 18-69 years in good health.

The chain joins TRBV6-1 to TRBJ1-6; no reliable D call. CDR1 is MNHNS and CDR2 is SASEGT in the germline V gene. Trimming took off 0 bases at V and 6 bases at J, with 9 bases between the two ends. The CDR3 has 15 amino acids. CDR3 residues: CASSEATRANSPLHF. The CDR3 coding sequence is TGTGCCAGCAGTGAAGCGACAAGGGCTAATTCACCCCTCCACTTT.

The chain has TRBV6-1 and TRBJ1-3; no reliable D call. CDR1 and CDR2 (germline): MNHNS, SASEGT. The CDR3 loop spans 15 amino acids. Trimming removed 8 bases from V and 2 bases from J, with 16 bases in between. CDR3 coding DNA: TGTGCCAGCGGCCCTGAACAAAACGCTGGAAACACCATATATTTT. Translating it yields CASGPEQNAGNTIYF.

The V and J genes are TRBV4-3 and TRBJ1-1; D is unresolved. V was shortened by 0 bases and J by 5 bases, with 10 bases between the two germline ends. Germline V CDR1 and CDR2: LGHNA, YSLEER. This CDR3 contains 14 residues. CDR3: CASSQDRGRTEAFF. For the CDR3, the DNA is TGCGCCAGCAGCCAAGATCGAGGGAGAACTGAAGCTTTCTTT.

This CDR3 is CASSEQGAAYEQYF. Here the CDR3 DNA reads TGTGCCAGCAGTGAACAGGGGGCAGCCTACGAGCAGTACTTC. The chain carries TRBV2 and TRBJ2-7; 8 nucleotides agree with TRBD1. Germline V gene data show CDR1 as SNHLY and CDR2 as FYNNEI. The CDR3 covers 14 residues. V trimming: 2 bases; J trimming: 2 bases; junction bases outside the gene matches: 2.

In its sample, this clone was seen once. This chain links TRBV4-1 with TRBJ1-2, with D maybe TRBD1 (6 bases). Germline loops: CDR1 MGHRA, CDR2 YSYEKL. Trimming left V 0 bases short and J 4 bases short, with 21 bases between. The CDR3 has 18 amino acids. The CDR3 DNA sequence: TGCGCCAGCAGCCAAGATGTCGACCTGCACAGGGAAGTCTATGGCTACACCTTC. It yields the protein CASSQDVDLHREVYGYTF.

The V and J genes are TRBV19 and TRBJ2-1, with D unresolved. V was trimmed by 3 bases and J by 5 bases, leaving 8 bases between them. CDR1 is LNHDA, CDR2 SQIVND, per germline (reference sequence). The CDR3 totals 13 residues. CDR3 in DNA: TGTGCCAGTAGTATGGCCTTCCACAATGAGCAGTTCTTC. Translated, it gives CASSMAFHNEQFF.

The chain has TRBV7-9 and TRBJ2-1; D may be TRBD2 (6 bases). Germline CDR1 SEHNR, CDR2 FQNEAQ (reference sequence). The CDR3 contains 15 residues. The V end lost 5 bases, the J end lost 4 bases, and 15 bases lay between the germline ends. The CDR3 coding sequence is TGTGCCAGCAGCCCCACGGGACTCCTTTACAATGAGCAGTTCTTC. Translation gives CASSPTGLLYNEQFF.

The table lists this clone with a count of one. The CDR3 DNA reads TGTGCCAGCAGTTCCCGACTAGCGGGGGGGCGACGGAGAGAGACCCAGTACTTC. The encoded protein is CASSSRLAGGRRRETQYF. V gene TRBV27 combines with J gene TRBJ2-5; TRBD2 aligns across 14 bases. J lost 4 bases, V lost 4 bases, and 11 bases had no gene match. The length of the CDR3 is 18 residues. Germline V lookup: CDR1 MNHEY, CDR2 SMNVEV (reference sequence).

This chain uses TRBV5-6 with TRBJ2-3; 10 bases line up with TRBD1. V shed 6 bases and J 5 bases; nucleotides not matched to a gene: 9. Germline V gene data show CDR1 as SGHDT and CDR2 as YYEEEE. The CDR3 is 15 residues long. CDR3 residues: CASTFWTGGIDTQYF. CDR3 bases: TGTGCCAGCACCTTCTGGACAGGGGGGATAGATACGCAGTATTTT. The whole variable domain, filled in from reference TRBV5-6 and TRBJ2-3, reads DAGVTQSPTHLIKTRGQQVTLRCSPKSGHDTVSWYQQALGQGPQFIFQYYEEEERQRGNFPDRFSGHQFPNYSSELNVNALLLGDSALYLCASTFWTGGIDTQYFGPGTRLTVL.

This clone was found once. The rearrangement links TRBV18 to TRBJ2-1; D gene unclear. This CDR3 has 14 residues. Per the germline V gene, CDR1 is KGHSH and CDR2 is LQKENI. V lost 2 bases, J lost 9 bases, and 14 bases lay in between. This chain's CDR3 is CASSPSLDNSEQFF. The CDR3 DNA follows: TGTGCCAGCTCACCAAGCCTAGATAATAGTGAGCAGTTCTTC.

The CDR3 DNA reads TGCGCCAGCAGCTTCGCAGGGGGCGGGACAGATACGCAGTATTTT. Amino acids: CASSFAGGGTDTQYF. V and J are TRBV5-1 and TRBJ2-3; TRBD1 agrees at 8 bases. CDR1 is SGHRS and CDR2 is YFSETQ in the germline V gene. CDR3 length: 15 amino acids. With V trimmed by 2 bases and J by 3 bases, 5 bases remained unmatched.

The chain uses TRBV28 and TRBJ1-5, with D possibly being TRBD1 (6 bases). CDR1 and CDR2 from the germline V gene are MDHEN and SYDVKM. The germline V and J ends were trimmed by 8 bases and 4 bases, with 9 bases remaining between them. The CDR3 is 12 amino acids. The CDR3 coding sequence is TGTGCCAGCGCGACAGGAAATCAGCCCCAGCATTTT. As protein: CASATGNQPQHF.

This clone appeared once. The genes are TRBV11-2 and TRBJ2-2; no clear D gene. V lost 7 bases, J lost 6 bases, and 6 bases lay in between. CDR1 is SGHAT, CDR2 FQNNGV, per germline. The CDR3 has 11 amino acids. The CDR3 sequence is CASNGPGELFF. CDR3 nucleotides: TGTGCCAGCAACGGGCCCGGGGAGCTGTTTTTT.

This chain uses TRBV5-1 with TRBJ2-5; D is perhaps TRBD1 or TRBD2 (5 bases each). The CDR3 loop spans 16 amino acids. Trimming removed 4 bases from V and 3 bases from J, with 19 bases in between. Germline V CDR1 and CDR2: SGHRS, YFSETQ. CDR3 nucleotides: TGCGCCAGCAGCAGCATGGTGTCGGGGCCGGAAGAGACCCAGTACTTC. Protein product: CASSSMVSGPEETQYF.

A few counts support this clone. The J gene is TRBJ2-7, the V gene TRBV5-8, with D perhaps TRBD2 (5 bases). The CDR3 has 13 amino acids. V was clipped by 4 bases and J by 7 bases, with 15 bases between them. Germline-derived CDR1 and CDR2 are SGHTS and YDEGEE. Written as DNA, the CDR3 is TGTGCCAGCAGCCGGGAAGACCGATGGGAGCAGTACTTC. It yields the protein CASSREDRWEQYF.

The chain carries TRBV30 and TRBJ2-7; 15 bases line up with TRBD2. The CDR3 sequence is 17 residues long. Trimming removed 3 bases from V and 2 bases from J; junction bases left unmatched: 8. Germline V gene lookup returns CDR1 GTSNPN and CDR2 SVGIG (reference sequence). CDR3 region: CAWRPGTSGGHPYEQYF. CDR3 nucleotide sequence: TGTGCCTGGAGGCCAGGGACTAGCGGGGGGCACCCCTACGAGCAGTACTTC.

This sequence joins TRBV19 and TRBJ2-7, with D possibly called TRBD1 or TRBD2 (5 bases each). The length of the CDR3 is 15 residues. Deletions cut 5 bases from V and 2 bases from J, with 16 bases between. Germline values: CDR1 LNHDA, CDR2 SQIVND (reference sequence). The CDR3 DNA follows: TGTGCCAGTAGTCCGGGGCAGGGATACGCCTACGAGCAGTACTTC. Translating gives CASSPGQGYAYEQYF.

J is TRBJ2-3 and V is TRBV19; TRBD1 agrees at 7 bases. Germline CDR1 and CDR2: LNHDA and SQIVND (reference sequence). J lost 5 bases, V lost 5 bases, and 7 bases had no gene match. The CDR3 is made up of 14 amino acids. CDR3 amino acids: CASSSGTVRDTQYF. The DNA of the CDR3 is TGTGCCAGTAGTTCAGGGACAGTCCGAGATACGCAGTATTTT.

The chain carries TRBV6-5 and TRBJ1-2, with 10 bases lining up with TRBD1. This CDR3 comprises 15 residues. Germline V gene lookup returns CDR1 MNHEY and CDR2 SVGAGI. V dropped 2 bases and J dropped 4; count of bases not matched to a gene: 4. The CDR3 DNA reads as TGTGCCAGCAGTTACCACCGACAGGGGGCCTATGGCTACACCTTC. Amino acids: CASSYHRQGAYGYTF.

This clone was seen only a few times. This sequence joins TRBV6-1 and TRBJ1-6; 7 bases align to TRBD1. J was trimmed by 8 bases and V by 3 bases; bases with no gene match: 4. The V gene's germline CDR1 is MNHNS and CDR2 SASEGT. The CDR3 sequence is 14 residues long. The CDR3 loop is CASSERDSYSPLHF. The DNA for the CDR3 is TGTGCCAGCAGTGAGCGGGACAGTTATTCACCCCTCCACTTT.

The V and J genes are TRBV11-2 and TRBJ1-1; no clear D. The V gene's germline CDR1 is SGHAT and CDR2 FQNNGV. V was cut by 4 bases and J by 1 base, with 7 bases left in between. This CDR3 has 13 residues. The CDR3 is CASSSTQNTEAFF. In DNA form, the CDR3 reads TGTGCCAGCAGCTCCACACAGAACACTGAAGCTTTCTTT.

Here the CDR3 reads CASSQDWREGDTQYF. The CDR3 nucleotides are TGTGCCAGCAGCCAAGATTGGCGGGAGGGAGATACGCAGTATTTT. V gene TRBV4-2 combines with J gene TRBJ2-3; the match to TRBD2 covers 9 bases. J lost 5 bases, V lost 0 bases, and 3 bases had no gene match. This CDR3 has 15 amino acids. Germline CDR1 reads LGHNA; CDR2 reads YNFKEQ.

The chain's CDR3 is CASSSAQVGHQETQYF. CDR3 DNA: TGTGCCAGCAGCTCCGCCCAGGTGGGACACCAAGAGACCCAGTACTTC. The gene calls are TRBV7-6 and TRBJ2-5, with D possibly called TRBD1 or TRBD2 (5 bases each). There are 16 residues in the CDR3. The V gene lost 4 bases and the J gene lost 0 bases, with 15 bases spanning the gap. Looked up from germline, CDR1 is SGHVS and CDR2 is FNYEAQ.

This clone has only one observation. The chain employs TRBV11-1 and TRBJ2-3; a weak D match, TRBD1 (5 bases). V was clipped by 5 bases and J by 0 bases, with 9 bases between them. Germline loops: CDR1 SGHAT, CDR2 FQDESV (reference sequence). This CDR3 contains 14 residues. CDR3 protein: CASSTDSSTDTQYF. In nucleotides, the CDR3 is TGTGCCAGCAGCACCGACAGCAGCACAGATACGCAGTATTTT.

This clone appeared a single time. The rearrangement uses TRBV9 and TRBJ2-7, with D uncertain. The CDR3 runs to 15 residues. The germline V gene encodes CDR1 SGDLS and CDR2 YYNGEE. V was trimmed by 4 bases and J by 6 bases, leaving 20 bases between them. The CDR3 DNA follows: TGTGCCAGCAGCCCCTCTGATCGACTGAAAATCGAGCAGTACTTC. Translated, it gives CASSPSDRLKIEQYF.

For the CDR3, the DNA is TGTGCCAGCAGTTCGACAGGGCCCTACGAGCAGTACTTC. Translating gives CASSSTGPYEQYF. This chain links TRBV27 with TRBJ2-7; 7 bases align to TRBD1. The germline V gene has CDR1 MNHEY and CDR2 SMNVEV (reference sequence). The CDR3 is made up of 13 amino acids. The V segment lost 4 bases and the J segment 2 bases; nucleotides outside the gene matches: 2.